The 12 T cell receptor beta chains below come from one sample, sequenced in a study of identical twins. TCRdb re-called the 5' RACE reads through MiXCR, storing one row per CDR3 protein. This table has about 470,000 distinct CDR3 sequences, approximately 25% appearing once. This sample was shared with a second study, whose subject was T cells expressing NK-cell markers.

Input material: CD4+ T cells sorted from blood. All receptors come from a woman under 30 in good health.

This clonotype occurred a few times. This chain joins TRBV12-3 or TRBV12-4 and TRBJ2-5; D is uncertain. V lost 3 bases and J lost 5, with 10 bases in between. The CDR3 is made up of 13 amino acids. The CDR3 nucleotides read TGTGCCAGCAGTTTTGGGCTCCGGGAGACCCAGTACTTC. Amino acids: CASSFGLRETQYF.

This clonotype was seen just once. This chain connects TRBV4-3 to TRBJ2-5; D possibly uses TRBD1 or TRBD2 (6 bases each). V was pared by 2 bases and J by 5 bases, with 15 bases between. The CDR3 runs 15 residues. The germline gives CDR1 LGHNA, CDR2 YSLEER. The CDR3 loop is CASSQSGGPRETQYF. CDR3 DNA sequence: TGCGCCAGCAGCCAAAGTGGGGGGCCTAGGGAGACCCAGTACTTC.

The chain employs TRBV11-1 and TRBJ2-3; D perhaps matches TRBD2 (6 bases). Between the trimmed V and J ends, which lost 4 bases and 3 bases, there was a span of 23 bases. Germline V gene sequence: CDR1 SGHAT, CDR2 FQDESV (reference sequence). This CDR3 comprises 18 residues. CDR3 DNA: TGTGCCAGCAGCTACATGATCTTGCGGGAATTTAGAACAGATACGCAGTATTTT. Protein: CASSYMILREFRTDTQYF.

Only a few counts were recorded for this clonotype. This rearrangement joins TRBV20-1 to TRBJ2-7; 10 bases map to TRBD2. The germline CDR1 and CDR2 sequences are DFQATT and SNEGSKA (reference sequence). This CDR3 is 13 amino acids long. The V and J ends lost 6 bases and 5 bases, in that order; junction bases with no gene match: 7. The CDR3, as DNA: TGCAGTGCCGGCCTTCTAGCGGGGGACGAGCAGTACTTC. Its translation is CSAGLLAGDEQYF.

The CDR3 sequence: CSARKGPYTEAFF. The CDR3 coding sequence is TGCAGTGCTAGAAAGGGGCCCTACACTGAAGCTTTCTTT. The gene calls are TRBV20-1 and TRBJ1-1; TRBD1 might be the D (5 bases). V gave up 2 bases and J gave up 3 bases, with 10 bases separating them. The germline CDR1 and CDR2 sequences are DFQATT and SNEGSKA (reference sequence). CDR3 size: 13 residues.

This clonotype occurred many times. Here the CDR3 reads CASSLGPGLNTEAFF. DNA of the CDR3: TGTGCCAGCAGTTTAGGTCCGGGATTGAACACTGAAGCTTTCTTT. The rearrangement uses TRBV12-3 or TRBV12-4 and TRBJ1-1, with D unclear. Trimming pared 1 base from V and 0 bases from J, leaving 9 bases between. The CDR3 sequence is 15 residues long.

This clonotype was detected a few times. The rearrangement joins TRBV5-6 to TRBJ1-1; D gene ambiguous. This CDR3 spans 14 amino acids. Germline V gene data show CDR1 as SGHDT and CDR2 as YYEEEE. The germline V and J ends were trimmed by 4 bases and 4 bases, with 14 bases remaining between them. The CDR3 region is CASSILNAGTEAFF. CDR3 nucleotide sequence: TGTGCCAGCAGCATACTCAACGCGGGCACTGAAGCTTTCTTT. The full variable domain, its missing parts supplied by reference TRBV5-6 and TRBJ1-1, is DAGVTQSPTHLIKTRGQQVTLRCSPKSGHDTVSWYQQALGQGPQFIFQYYEEEERQRGNFPDRFSGHQFPNYSSELNVNALLLGDSALYLCASSILNAGTEAFFGQGTRLTVV.

This clonotype has more than one count but fewer than ten. The chain joins TRBV9 to TRBJ2-1, with D hard to call. Germline V gives CDR1 SGDLS, CDR2 YYNGEE. Trimming shortened V by 2 bases and J by 8 bases, and 8 bases separated the two germline ends. CDR3 length: 12 amino acids. The CDR3 protein is CASSVESDEQFF. For the CDR3, the DNA is TGTGCCAGCAGCGTGGAGAGTGATGAGCAGTTCTTC.

The chain joins TRBV4-1 to TRBJ2-5; a weak D match, TRBD2 (5 bases). In germline, CDR1 is MGHRA, CDR2 YSYEKL. V lost 3 bases and J lost 4, with 9 bases in between. CDR3 size: 13 residues. CDR3 region: CASSHSGRETQYF. The DNA of the CDR3 is TGCGCCAGCAGCCATTCGGGGAGAGAGACCCAGTACTTC.

This clonotype has just a few counts. V is TRBV5-1 and J is TRBJ2-1, with D unresolved. The CDR3 has 13 amino acids. Trimming took 2 bases from V and 10 from J, leaving 13 bases between them. Germline V gene sequence: CDR1 SGHRS, CDR2 YFSETQ. CDR3 sequence (DNA): TGCGCCAGCAGCTTTAGGTCGGCATTCGAGCAGTTCTTC. Translating gives CASSFRSAFEQFF.

This clonotype was counted only a few times. The chain is built from TRBV2 and TRBJ2-2; D is ambiguous. V was cut by 4 bases and J by 5 bases, with 11 bases left in between. CDR3 size: 14 residues. Germline loops: CDR1 SNHLY, CDR2 FYNNEI. The CDR3 reads CASSGHIGTGELFF. The CDR3 nucleotides are TGTGCCAGCAGTGGGCACATCGGTACCGGGGAGCTGTTTTTT.

This clonotype was counted between two and nine times. The V gene is TRBV5-1, the J gene TRBJ1-3; TRBD1 is a possible D gene (5 bases). This CDR3 region has 16 residues. Germline CDR1 and CDR2: SGHRS and YFSETQ. Trimming shortened V by 4 bases and J by 4 bases, and 18 bases separated the two germline ends. The CDR3 sequence: CASSVQGPRVGNTIYF. The CDR3 bases are TGCGCCAGCAGCGTTCAGGGTCCGAGGGTCGGAAACACCATATATTTT. The full variable domain, with the rest looked up from reference TRBV5-1 and TRBJ1-3, is KAGVTQTPRYLIKTRGQQVTLSCSPISGHRSVSWYQQTPGQGLQFLFEYFSETQRNKGNFPGRFSGRQFSNSRSEMNVSTLELGDSALYLCASSVQGPRVGNTIYFGEGSWLTVV.